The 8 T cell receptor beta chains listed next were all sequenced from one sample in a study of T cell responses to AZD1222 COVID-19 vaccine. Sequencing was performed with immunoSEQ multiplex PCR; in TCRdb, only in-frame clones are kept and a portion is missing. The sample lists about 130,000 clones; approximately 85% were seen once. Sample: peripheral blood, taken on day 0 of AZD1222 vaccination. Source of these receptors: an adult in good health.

The CDR3: CASSLGLVETQYF. The CDR3 DNA follows: TGCGCCAGCAGCTTGGGGCTAGTAGAGACCCAGTACTTC. The gene calls are TRBV5-1 and TRBJ2-5; no reliable D call. Germline CDR1 is SGHRS and CDR2 is YFSETQ. Trimming left V 0 bases short and J 4 bases short, with 7 bases between. The CDR3 extends over 13 amino acids. Full variable domain (outside the CDR3, taken from reference TRBV5-1 and TRBJ2-5): KAGVTQTPRYLIKTRGQQVTLSCSPISGHRSVSWYQQTPGQGLQFLFEYFSETQRNKGNFPGRFSGRQFSNSRSEMNVSTLELGDSALYLCASSLGLVETQYFGPGTRLLVL.

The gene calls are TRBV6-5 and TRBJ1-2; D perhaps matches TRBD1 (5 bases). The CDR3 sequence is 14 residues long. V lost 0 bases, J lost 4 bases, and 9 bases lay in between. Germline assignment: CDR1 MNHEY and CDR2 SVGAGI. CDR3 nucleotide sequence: TGTGCCAGCAGTTACTCACAGGCTCCCTATGGCTACACCTTC. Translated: CASSYSQAPYGYTF.

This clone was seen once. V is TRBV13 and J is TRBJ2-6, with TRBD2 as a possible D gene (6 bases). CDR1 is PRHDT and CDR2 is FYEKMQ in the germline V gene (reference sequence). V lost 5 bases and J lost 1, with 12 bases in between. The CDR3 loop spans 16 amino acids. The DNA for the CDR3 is TGTGCCAGCAGCCCTACGGGGGAGTCTGGGGCCAACGTCCTGACTTTC. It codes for CASSPTGESGANVLTF.

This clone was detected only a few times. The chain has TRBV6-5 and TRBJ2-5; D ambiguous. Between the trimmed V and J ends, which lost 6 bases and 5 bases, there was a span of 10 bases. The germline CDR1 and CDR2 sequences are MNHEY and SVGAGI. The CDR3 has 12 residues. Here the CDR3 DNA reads TGTGCCAGCAGCTCAAAGATGGAGACCCAGTACTTC. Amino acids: CASSSKMETQYF.

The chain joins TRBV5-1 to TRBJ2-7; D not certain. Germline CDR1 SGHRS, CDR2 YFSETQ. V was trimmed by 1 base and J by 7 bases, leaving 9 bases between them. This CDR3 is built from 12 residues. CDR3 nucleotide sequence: TGCGCCAGCAGCTTGAACCTAAGGGAGCAGTACTTC. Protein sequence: CASSLNLREQYF.

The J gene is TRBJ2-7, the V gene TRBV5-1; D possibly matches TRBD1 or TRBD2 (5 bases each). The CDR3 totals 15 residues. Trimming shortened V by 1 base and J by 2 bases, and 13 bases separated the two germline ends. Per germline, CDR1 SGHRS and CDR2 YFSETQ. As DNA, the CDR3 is TGCGCCAGCAGCTTGTTGGGACGGAACACCTACGAGCAGTACTTC. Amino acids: CASSLLGRNTYEQYF.

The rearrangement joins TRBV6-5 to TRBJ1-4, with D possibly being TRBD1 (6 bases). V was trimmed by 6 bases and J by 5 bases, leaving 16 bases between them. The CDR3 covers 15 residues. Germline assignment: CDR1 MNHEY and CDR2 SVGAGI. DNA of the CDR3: TGTGCCAGCAGGATATCGGGACACTCGAATGAAAAACTGTTTTTT. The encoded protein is CASRISGHSNEKLFF.

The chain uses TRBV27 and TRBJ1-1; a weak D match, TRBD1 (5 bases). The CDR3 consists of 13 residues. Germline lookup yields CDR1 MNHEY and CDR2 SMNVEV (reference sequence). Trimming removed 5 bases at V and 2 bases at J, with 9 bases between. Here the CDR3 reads CASSVWDNTEAFF. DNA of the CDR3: TGTGCCAGCAGTGTATGGGACAACACTGAAGCTTTCTTT.